These 8 T cell receptor beta chains came from one sample sequenced in a study of T cell repertoires in ileal Crohn's disease. Specified time point: neoterminal ileum biopsy at postoperative endoscopy, about 6 months after surgery. Sequencing was performed with immunoSEQ multiplex PCR; in TCRdb, only in-frame clones are kept and a portion is missing. This table has over 10,000 clones, over 75% appearing once. The sample was ileal tissue. These receptors were obtained from an adult with Crohn's disease.

The chain combines TRBV10-1 with TRBJ2-7; 8 bases are shared with TRBD2. Germline CDR1 WNHNN, CDR2 SYGVQD (reference sequence). Trimming at V came to 2 bases and at J to 2 bases, leaving 5 bases not matched to a gene. This CDR3 contains 15 residues. CDR3 residues: CASSEGLASPYEQYF. The CDR3 DNA sequence: TGCGCCAGCAGTGAGGGACTAGCATCCCCCTACGAGCAGTACTTC.

The chain uses TRBV28 and TRBJ2-6, with D uncertain. CDR1 and CDR2 (germline): MDHEN, SYDVKM. This CDR3 has 12 amino acids. Trimming left V 8 bases short and J 0 bases short, with 2 bases between. DNA for the CDR3: TGTGCCAGCCTCTCTGGGGCCAACGTCCTGACTTTC. Its protein product is CASLSGANVLTF.

The chain recombines TRBV6-5 with TRBJ2-7; D not certain. The germline CDR1 and CDR2 sequences are MNHEY and SVGAGI. V lost 3 bases and J lost 0, with 9 bases in between. This CDR3 is built from 14 residues. The CDR3 sequence: CASSYGSISYEQYF. CDR3 DNA: TGTGCCAGCAGTTATGGCTCGATCTCCTACGAGCAGTACTTC.

The CDR3: CASSPTSGRANEQFF. The DNA of the CDR3 is TGTGCCAGCAGTCCGACTAGCGGGAGGGCCAATGAGCAGTTCTTC. The rearrangement links TRBV6-5 to TRBJ2-1; 14 bases are a match to TRBD2. CDR1 is MNHEY, CDR2 SVGAGI, per germline. V was clipped by 5 bases and J by 6 bases; unmatched bases: 3. This CDR3 has 15 amino acids.

On this clone: Other DNA sequences in this specimen translate into the identical CDR3. The rearrangement uses TRBV29-1 and TRBJ2-7; 7 bases align to TRBD2. The CDR3 is 14 amino acids. The J segment lost 0 bases and the V segment lost 5 bases, leaving 7 bases of the junction unmatched. CDR1 is SQVTM and CDR2 is ANQGSEA in the germline V gene. This CDR3 reads CSVLGGVHSYEQYF. In nucleotides, the CDR3 is TGCAGCGTTTTGGGGGGGGTTCACTCCTACGAGCAGTACTTC.

This sequence joins TRBV5-5 and TRBJ2-2; 8 bases are shared with TRBD2. The CDR3 has 16 amino acids. The ends lost 3 bases at V and 3 bases at J; junction bases unmatched: 7. Germline loops: CDR1 SGHKS, CDR2 YYEKEE (reference sequence). The CDR3 DNA reads as TGTGCCAGCAGCTGGAGCGGGAGCGGTTACACCGGGGAGCTGTTTTTT. Translating it yields CASSWSGSGYTGELFF.

CDR3 DNA: TGTGCCAGCAGCTCTCGGACTAGCGGGAGGGAGACCCAGTACTTC. Amino acid sequence: CASSSRTSGRETQYF. The chain couples TRBV7-2 to TRBJ2-5; TRBD2 matches 14 bases. The CDR3 covers 15 residues. Germline V gives CDR1 SGHTA, CDR2 FQGNSA. The trim removed 4 bases at V and 5 bases at J, leaving 3 bases unmatched.

V gene TRBV4-1 combines with J gene TRBJ1-3, with TRBD1 identical over 8 bases. The CDR3 loop spans 18 amino acids. The germline CDR1 and CDR2 sequences are MGHRA and YSYEKL. With 0 bases clipped from V and 0 bases from J, the junction kept 7 bases outside the gene matches. CDR3 amino acids: CASSQDSGTGDSGNTIYF. The CDR3 DNA is TGCGCCAGCAGCCAAGATTCCGGGACAGGAGACTCTGGAAACACCATATATTTT.